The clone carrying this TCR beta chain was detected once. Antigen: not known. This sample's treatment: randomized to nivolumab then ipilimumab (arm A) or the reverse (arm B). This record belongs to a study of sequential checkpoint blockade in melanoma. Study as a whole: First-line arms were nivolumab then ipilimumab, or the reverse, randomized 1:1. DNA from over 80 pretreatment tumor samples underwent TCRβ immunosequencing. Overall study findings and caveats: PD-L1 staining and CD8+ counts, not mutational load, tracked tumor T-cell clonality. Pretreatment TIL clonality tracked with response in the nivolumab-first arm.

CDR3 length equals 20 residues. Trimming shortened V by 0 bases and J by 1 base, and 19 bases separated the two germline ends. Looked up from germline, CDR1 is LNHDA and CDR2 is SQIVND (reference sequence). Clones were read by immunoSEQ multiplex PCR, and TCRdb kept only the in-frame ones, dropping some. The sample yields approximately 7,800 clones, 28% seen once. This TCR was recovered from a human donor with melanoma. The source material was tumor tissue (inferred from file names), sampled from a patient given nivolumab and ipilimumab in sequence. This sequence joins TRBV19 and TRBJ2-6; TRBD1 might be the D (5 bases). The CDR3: CASSIDLATDLLSGANVLTF. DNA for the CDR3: TGTGCCAGTAGTATAGATCTCGCGACAGACTTGCTGTCTGGGGCCAACGTCCTGACTTTC.